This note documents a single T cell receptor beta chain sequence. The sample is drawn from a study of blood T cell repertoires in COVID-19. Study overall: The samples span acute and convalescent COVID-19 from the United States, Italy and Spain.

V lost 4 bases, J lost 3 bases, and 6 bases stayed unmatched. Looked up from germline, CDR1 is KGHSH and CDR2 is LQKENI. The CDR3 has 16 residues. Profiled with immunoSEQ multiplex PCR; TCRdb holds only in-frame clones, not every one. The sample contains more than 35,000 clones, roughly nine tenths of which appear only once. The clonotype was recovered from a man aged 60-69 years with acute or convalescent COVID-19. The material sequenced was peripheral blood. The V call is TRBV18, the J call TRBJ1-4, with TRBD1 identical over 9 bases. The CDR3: CASSLNRGRSNEKLFF. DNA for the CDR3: TGTGCCAGCTCACTCAACAGGGGGCGGTCTAATGAAAAACTGTTTTTT.